A selection of T cell receptor beta chains follows, all from one sample in a study of blood T cells in healthy people across ages. TCRdb ran MiXCR on the 5' RACE reads and lists one entry per CDR3 protein. The table lists around 1,900,000 distinct CDR3 sequences, about two fifths of them singletons, with more than 20% in the top ten. Sequenced sample: blood. These receptors all stem from a human donor in good health. Both conserved end residues are part of each CDR3. The D gene is left open where the match is weak. The size field is filled for only some rows; it gives once, few, many or a size class.

-,-,TRBV18,TRBJ2-7,TGTGCCAGCTCACCACGACTTAGGGGGGGGCCTTCCTACGAGCAGTACTTC,CASSPRLRGGPSYEQYF
many,TRBD1,TRBV10-3,TRBJ2-7,TGTGCCATCAGTGAGTCTGGACAGGGCTCCTACGAGCAGTACTTC,CAISESGQGSYEQYF
-,TRBD2,TRBV5-4,TRBJ2-3,TGTGCCAGCAGCTCGATGCTTTCGGCGGGGGGATCGGATACGCAGTATTTT,CASSSMLSAGGSDTQYF
-,TRBD1,TRBV12-3/TRBV12-4,TRBJ1-2,TGTGCCAGCACCATAGACAGGGCGACTGGGGGCTACACCTTC,CASTIDRATGGYTF
-,TRBD2,TRBV5-1,TRBJ2-5,TGCGCCAGCAGCTTTAACCAGCGGGGGGGCCGGGAGACCCAGTACTTC,CASSFNQRGGRETQYF
-,-,TRBV15,TRBJ2-5,TGTGCCACCAGCAGAGACCCGCGGATGACAGAGACCCAGTACTTC,CATSRDPRMTETQYF
-,TRBD2,TRBV9,TRBJ2-4,TGTGCCAGCAGCGTAGGGCCCCACGGACTAGCTGGCTACAATGAGCAGTACTTC,CASSVGPHGLAGYNEQYF
-,-,TRBV12-3/TRBV12-4,TRBJ2-3,TGTGCCAGCAGTTTATTGGGAGGTGGGGGGACAGATACGGAGTATTTT,CASSLLGGGGTDTEYF
few,TRBD2,TRBV20-1,TRBJ2-5,TGCAGTGCTAGAGCATTTGGCGGGGGGGCTTCGGACGGAGAGACCCAGTACTTC,CSARAFGGGASDGETQYF
-,-,TRBV6-1,TRBJ2-3,TGTGCCAGCAGTTATAGTCAGACCGACACAGATACGCAGTATTTT,CASSYSQTDTDTQYF
few,-,TRBV25-1,TRBJ2-4,TGTGCCAGCAGTGAAGGGTTGGTGGAGTACTTC,CASSEGLVEYF
-,-,TRBV7-9,TRBJ1-1,TGTGCCAGCAGCTTAGCCGAGTGGGGGGAAGAGAACACTGAAGCTTTCTTT,CASSLAEWGEENTEAFF
once,-,TRBV10-3,TRBJ1-6,TGTGCCATCAGTGAGTCGGTATCGGCAGGCGGGAATTCACCCCTCCACTTT,CAISESVSAGGNSPLHF
few,-,TRBV5-1,TRBJ2-4,TGCGCCAGCAGCACCCTAGGGGCCAAAAACATTCAGTACTTC,CASSTLGAKNIQYF
many,-,TRBV12-3/TRBV12-4,TRBJ2-7,TGTGCCAGCAGTCACGTAGTTTCCGAGCAGTACTTC,CASSHVVSEQYF
few,-,TRBV15,TRBJ1-2,TGTGCCACCAGCAGAGAGGACCGGGAGTATGGCTACACCTTC,CATSREDREYGYTF
-,TRBD2,TRBV7-2,TRBJ2-1,TGTGCCAGCAGCGCCCTACTAGCGGGACCCTACAATGAGCAGTTCTTC,CASSALLAGPYNEQFF
few,TRBD2,TRBV4-2,TRBJ2-7,TGTGCCAGCAGCCAAGATCAAGCGGGGGGGAGGGAGCAGTACTTC,CASSQDQAGGREQYF
-,-,TRBV20-1,TRBJ2-5,TGCAGTATAGACAAATATCAGGAGGACCCCCAGTACTTC,CSIDKYQEDPQYF
-,-,TRBV6-1,TRBJ2-7,TGTGCCAGCATCCACCGGGTCGGCGAGCAGTACTTC,CASIHRVGEQYF
few,-,TRBV29-1,TRBJ2-3,TGCAGCGCTACCGGGATCTCTAGCACAGATACGCAGTATTTT,CSATGISSTDTQYF
once,-,TRBV10-3,TRBJ2-3,TGTGCCATCAGTCTAGAGGGAGATACGCAGTATTTT,CAISLEGDTQYF